This TCR beta chain was captured in a study of T cell responses to AZD1222 COVID-19 vaccine. This table comes from immunoSEQ multiplex PCR, and its TCRdb copy is limited to in-frame clones, with some not included. The sample records tens of thousands of clones, 86% being singletons. Findings of the study overall: The study found Spike-specific TCR breadth and depth rose after two AZD1222 doses.

Of note for this clone: Its antigen is unknown.

Germline assignment: CDR1 LNHDA and CDR2 SQIVND (reference sequence). V lost 3 bases and J lost 11, with 14 bases in between. The CDR3 extends over 14 amino acids. This clonotype was obtained from an adult in good health. This rearrangement joins TRBV19 to TRBJ1-6; TRBD1 is a possible D gene (6 bases). The sequenced sample was peripheral blood, obtained on day 0 of AZD1222 vaccination. In DNA form, the CDR3 reads TGTGCCAGTAGTATGGACAGTTCCAGTCCACCCCTCCACTTT. Translated: CASSMDSSSPPLHF.